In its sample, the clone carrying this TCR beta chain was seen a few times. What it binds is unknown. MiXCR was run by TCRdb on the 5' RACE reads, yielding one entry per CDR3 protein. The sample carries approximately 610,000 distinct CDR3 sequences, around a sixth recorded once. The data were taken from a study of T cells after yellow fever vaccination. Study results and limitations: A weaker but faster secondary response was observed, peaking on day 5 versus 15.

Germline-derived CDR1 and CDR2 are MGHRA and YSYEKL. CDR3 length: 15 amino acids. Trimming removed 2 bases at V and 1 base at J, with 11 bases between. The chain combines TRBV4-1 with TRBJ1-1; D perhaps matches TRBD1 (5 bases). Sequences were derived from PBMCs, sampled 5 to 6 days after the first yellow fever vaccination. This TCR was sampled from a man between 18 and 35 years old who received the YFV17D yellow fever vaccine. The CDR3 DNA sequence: TGCGCCAGCAGCCAAAAAAAGGGGAAGAACACTGAAGCTTTCTTT. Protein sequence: CASSQKKGKNTEAFF.